What follows describes a single TCR beta chain. MiXCR, run by TCRdb on the 5' RACE reads, gives a single entry per CDR3 protein. Of some 300,000 distinct CDR3 sequences listed, 20% to 25% are singletons. Trimming left V 4 bases short and J 7 bases short, with 16 bases between. Germline lookup yields CDR1 GTSNPN and CDR2 SVGIG (reference sequence). There are 13 residues in the CDR3. This entry comes from a study of T-cell memory formation after mild COVID-19. Study overall: Clusters of TCRs were largely donor specific.

The source is a man aged 18 to 30 who had mild COVID-19 (a few samples of this study predate the infection). Cell type and time point are not known. The sequencing input was PBMCs or a T cell subset sorted from them (not recorded which). The chain recombines TRBV30 with TRBJ1-2, with D possibly being TRBD1 (5 bases). DNA for the CDR3: TGTGCCTGGATGAGGCAGGGTGACGGTGGCTACACCTTC. This encodes CAWMRQGDGGYTF.